The rows below give T cell receptor beta chains drawn from one sample of a study of T cell clones after liver transplantation. Some clones are missing from TCRdb's copy, which holds only in-frame ones; the method was immunoSEQ multiplex PCR. The sample lists about 85,000 clones, roughly four fifths occurring once. The sequenced sample was CD4+ T cells from blood, obtained about 46 months after liver transplant. Source of these receptors: a human patient who received a liver transplant. The T cells may come from the graft donor. Each CDR3 is given with its conserved first and last residue. D genes are given only for firm matches. Part of the rows lack a size; the others show once, few, many or a class for expanded clones.

>TRBJ2-3|TRBV18|TRBD2|few
TGTGCCAGCTCACCCTCTCCAGCGGGAGGAGGAGATACGCAGTATTTT
CASSPSPAGGGDTQYF
>TRBJ2-7|TRBV28|-|-
TGTGCCAGCAGTTCCTCAACAGCCCGCCCTCCTCTCAGCTTC
CASSSSTARPPLSF
>TRBJ2-5|TRBV6-1|-|-
TGTGCCAGCAAGGGGGTGGGGGAGACCCAGTACTTC
CASKGVGETQYF
>TRBJ2-1|TRBV27|-|-
TGTGCCAGCAGTTTACTTACCGCTCCTTCTAGTCAGGGTGAGCAGTTCTTC
CASSLLTAPSSQGEQFF
>TRBJ2-3|TRBV27|TRBD2|-
TGTGCCAGCAGCCCCCAGCCTAGCGGGAGCGCGCAGTATTTT
CASSPQPSGSAQYF
>TRBJ1-2|TRBV14|-|-
TGTGCCAGCAGCCCGCCAGACGGAAGAGGTGGCTACACCTTC
CASSPPDGRGGYTF
>TRBJ1-2|TRBV27|-|-
TGTGCCAGCAGTTTCTGGGCCAATTCGAACTATGGCTACACCTTC
CASSFWANSNYGYTF
>TRBJ2-7|TRBV28|-|few
TGTGCCAGCAGTTTTTGGGACACCATACCAGCCTACGAGCAGTACTTC
CASSFWDTIPAYEQYF
>TRBJ2-7|TRBV14|-|-
TGTGCCAGCAGCCAGCAGGGGTACGAGCAGTACTTC
CASSQQGYEQYF
>TRBJ1-3|TRBV2|TRBD1|-
TGTGCCAGCAGGGATGAAACAGGGGGCATTGGAAACACCATATATTTT
CASRDETGGIGNTIYF
>TRBJ2-2|TRBV18|TRBD2|-
TGTGCCAGCTCACCTAACGAACTAGCGTCCGGGGAGCTGTTTTTT
CASSPNELASGELFF
>TRBJ1-2|TRBV30|-|-
TGTGCCTGGAGTGTTCCCGGCAGGCTAGGTAATGGCTACACCTTC
CAWSVPGRLGNGYTF
>TRBJ1-2|TRBV28|-|-
TGTGCCAGCAGTTTCCCGAGGGGCTACACCTTC
CASSFPRGYTF
>TRBJ2-7|TRBV30|-|-
TGTGCCAGCAGCGGCCCGAGGGAGCAGTACTTC
CASSGPREQYF